This TCR beta chain was retrieved from a study of shared clonotypes between healthy human individuals (dated by TCRdb to 2020 to 2021). Study-wide context: The cohort comprised a couple of women and three men aged 18 to 49 years. For each donor, three plates each were used for CD4 naive and CD4 memory, two plates were used for CD8 naive, and one plate was used for CD8 memory. To estimate repertoire size and how much clonotype sharing occurs between individuals, the study deeply sequenced the blood TCR repertoires of five healthy adults. Libraries were prepared and TCR repertoires were sequenced by different laboratories using diverse techniques, in order to increase sequencing depth and limit assay-specific biases. Per donor, leukapheresis produced somewhere between about 0.94 and 9 billion PBMCs. Summary of the overall study and its limitations: When several donors were compared, the shared fraction of clonotypes was around 4.6% for naive CD4, about 4% for naive CD8, roughly 2.5% for memory CD4, and approximately 0.4% for memory CD8. Estimated clonotype richness was generally larger for naive than for memory subsets. Only blood was sampled, and tissue TCR repertoires likely differ from those in blood. Incomplete sequencing was indicated by rarefaction of sorted-subset datasets, despite the large sequencing depth. The small number of donors limited the genetic and exposure-history diversity represented. Higher generation probabilities were observed for clonotypes shared by all four sorted-subset donors than for non-shared clonotypes. Pairwise subsampling led to the expectation that sequencing depth would affect the degree of clonotype sharing among donors.

The donors were healthy, HIV-negative adults who had no recently reported acute infections or vaccinations. Every donor was a Caucasian adult residing in Nashville, Tennessee, USA. CD4+ T cells were enriched through magnetic negative selection, after which naive cells were positively selected on CD45RA and the remaining negative fraction served as the memory subset. Blood was obtained by leukapheresis, after which PBMCs were separated by Ficoll-Histopaque density gradient centrifugation and cryopreserved in liquid nitrogen vapor phase. Purity and quantity of every magnetically sorted T cell population were checked by analytical flow cytometry. Each sorted fraction had its genomic DNA isolated and then quantified by UV absorbance on a Nanodrop 2000c. Regarding this clone: Its antigen is currently not known. No base quality information exists; no much larger clone differs at one position.

The CDR3, from cysteine to phenylalanine, totals 14 residues. Only the CDR3 DNA is retained, 42 bases long and in frame from the first base. V gives up 4 bases and J gives up 4 bases, and the segment between their germline ends measures 13 bases. CDR1 is given as GTSNPN and CDR2 as SVGIG, both from the germline V gene (reference sequence). TCR CDR3 regions were amplified from genomic DNA by multiplex PCR using the deep immunoSEQ assay. Extracted genomic DNA from each cell subset was distributed evenly across all wells of several immunoSEQ 96-well plates, and each plate was treated as a replicate. For sorted subsets, each replicate PCR was loaded with roughly 190 ng genomic DNA, equivalent to some 31,000 T cell genomes. Purified libraries were measured with a Qubit 3.0 fluorometer, size-checked on a Bioanalyzer 2100, and measured again with the KAPA Library Quantification kit. Every immunoSEQ 96-well plate was sequenced on a dedicated single-read 150-cycle Illumina NextSeq 550 flow cell. Under the source paper's analysis protocol: Because the immunoSEQ output held only junctional sequences and lacked quality scores, the filtering could not match the filtering applied to full-length reads. To assign V/J genes and CDR3, sequences were annotated using PyIR, a Python wrapper for IgBLAST v1.9, with IMGT germline references. Any read was removed if the V/J assignment was weak (E-value above 1e-6), the CDR3 was missing, or the read contained stop codons, out-of-frame junctions, or ambiguous translated residues. A V3J clonotype was defined by an identical inferred V gene, J gene, and CDR3 amino acid sequence. The percentage overlap between two repertoires was calculated by dividing the number of shared unique clonotypes by the size of the smaller repertoire. Repertoire richness was assessed with RTK rarefaction, the Chao1 estimator, and Recon v2.1 estimates of unobserved clonotypes. OLGA was used to compute generation probabilities for all TCRbeta clonotypes that the gDNA method yielded from a handful of donors. TCRdb took this table from immuneACCESS and kept in-frame rearrangements with V and J called. Such tables lack part of the clones; where checked against another copy, unresolved V genes explain under half of the gap, and the rest is unexplained. The V and J calls and clone size come from that table; D and trimming were worked out from the DNA. The sample includes approximately 940,000 clones, with roughly 72% observed a single time. 1.5% of the sample is in the top ten clones.

The source material was memory CD4+ T cells sorted from blood. This specimen's cell subset or site label, interpreted: CD45RA-negative fraction. In this chain, TRBV30 is recombined with TRBJ1-4, with TRBD1 tentatively as D gene (6 bases match). The clonotype originates from a man aged 18 to 30 in good health. For the CDR3, the sequence is CAWTLRTVNEKLFF. In nucleotide form, the sequence is TGTGCCTGGACTCTCCGGACAGTTAATGAAAAACTGTTTTTT.